The sequence of this T cell receptor beta chain was determined in a study of post-analysis software for immune sequencing data. Broader study findings: Normalized Chao1 diversity in multiple sclerosis patients fell significantly below that of controls. When patients were compared with controls, a handful of TRBV segments were more frequent, TRBV5-6, TRBV5-1 and TRBV20-1 among them.

Germline CDR1 SGHRS, CDR2 YFSETQ. This CDR3 has 16 residues. With 0 bases removed from V and 8 bases from J, the gap between germline ends came to 18 bases. About this clonotype itself: Its matching antigen is unknown.

Incorporated into the TCR beta cDNA libraries were unique molecular identifiers, which served to reduce PCR and sequencing biases. TCRdb reprocessed the PCR reads via MiXCR and lists one record per CDR3 protein. This table has 450,000 to 700,000 distinct CDR3 sequences, 44% appearing once. The specimen sequenced was blood. This sequence was found in a girl aged 10-17 years with multiple sclerosis. V usage is TRBV5-1 and J usage is TRBJ2-1; D might be TRBD2 (6 bases). The CDR3 region has the DNA TGCGCCAGCAGCTTGGACCTCGGGCAGGGAGGCTATGAGCAGTTCTTC. Amino acids: CASSLDLGQGGYEQFF. The variable domain in full, with the rest retrieved from reference TRBV5-1 and TRBJ2-1, is KAGVTQTPRYLIKTRGQQVTLSCSPISGHRSVSWYQQTPGQGLQFLFEYFSETQRNKGNFPGRFSGRQFSNSRSEMNVSTLELGDSALYLCASSLDLGQGGYEQFFGPGTRLTVL.